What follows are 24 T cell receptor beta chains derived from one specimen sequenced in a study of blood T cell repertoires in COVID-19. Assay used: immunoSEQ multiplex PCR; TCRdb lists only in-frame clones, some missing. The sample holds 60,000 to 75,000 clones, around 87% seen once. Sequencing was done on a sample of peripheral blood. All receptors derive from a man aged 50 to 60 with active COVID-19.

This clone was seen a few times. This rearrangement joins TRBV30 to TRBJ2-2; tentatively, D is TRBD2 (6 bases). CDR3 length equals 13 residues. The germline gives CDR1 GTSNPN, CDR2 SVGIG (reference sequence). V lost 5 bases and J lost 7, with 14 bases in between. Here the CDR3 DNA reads TGTGCCTGGGGACCCGGGGGAGTCGGGGAGCTGTTTTTT. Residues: CAWGPGGVGELFF. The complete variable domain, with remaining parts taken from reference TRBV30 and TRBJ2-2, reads SQTIHQWPATLVQPVGSPLSLECTVEGTSNPNLYWYRQAAGRGLQLLFYSVGIGQISSEVPQNLSASRPQDRQFILSSKKLLLSDSGFYLCAWGPGGVGELFFGEGSRLTVL.

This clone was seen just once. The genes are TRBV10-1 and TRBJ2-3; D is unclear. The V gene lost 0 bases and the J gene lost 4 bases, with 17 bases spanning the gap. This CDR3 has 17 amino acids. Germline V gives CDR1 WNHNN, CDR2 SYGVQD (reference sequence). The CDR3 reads CASSESLVKSTSDTQYF. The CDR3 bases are TGCGCCAGCAGTGAGTCGTTGGTGAAAAGCACGTCAGATACGCAGTATTTT.

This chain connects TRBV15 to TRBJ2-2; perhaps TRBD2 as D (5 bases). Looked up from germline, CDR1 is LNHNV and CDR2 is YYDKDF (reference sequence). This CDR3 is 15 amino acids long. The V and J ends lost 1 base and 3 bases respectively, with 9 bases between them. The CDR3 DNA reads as TGTGCCACCAGCAGAGCTGCTAGCTACACCGGGGAGCTGTTTTTT. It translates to CATSRAASYTGELFF.

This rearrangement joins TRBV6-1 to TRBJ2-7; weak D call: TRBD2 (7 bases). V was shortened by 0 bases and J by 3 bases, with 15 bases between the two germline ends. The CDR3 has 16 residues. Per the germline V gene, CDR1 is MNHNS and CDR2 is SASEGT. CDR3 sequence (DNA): TGTGCCAGCAGTGAAGCGGGGGGGGCAGGGAACTACGAGCAGTACTTC. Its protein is CASSEAGGAGNYEQYF.

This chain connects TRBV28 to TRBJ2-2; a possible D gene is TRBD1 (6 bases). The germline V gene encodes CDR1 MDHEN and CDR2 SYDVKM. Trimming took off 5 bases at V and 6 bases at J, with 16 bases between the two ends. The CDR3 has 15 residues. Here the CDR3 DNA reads TGTGCCAGCAGTAACCCCTTCAGGGGTTCCGGGGAGCTGTTTTTT. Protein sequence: CASSNPFRGSGELFF.

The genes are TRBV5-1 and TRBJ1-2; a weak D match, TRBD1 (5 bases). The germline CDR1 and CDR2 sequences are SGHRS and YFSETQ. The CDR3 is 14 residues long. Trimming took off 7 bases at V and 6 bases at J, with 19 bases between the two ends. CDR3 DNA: TGCGCCAGCCGCCCCCCGTCGGGACTGGATGGCTACACCTTC. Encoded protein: CASRPPSGLDGYTF.

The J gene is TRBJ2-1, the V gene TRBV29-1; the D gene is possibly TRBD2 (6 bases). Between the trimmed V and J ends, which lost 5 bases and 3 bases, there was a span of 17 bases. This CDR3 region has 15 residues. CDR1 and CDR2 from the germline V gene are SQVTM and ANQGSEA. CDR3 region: CSVYLLALGYNEQFF. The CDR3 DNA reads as TGCAGCGTTTACCTCCTAGCGCTGGGCTACAATGAGCAGTTCTTC.

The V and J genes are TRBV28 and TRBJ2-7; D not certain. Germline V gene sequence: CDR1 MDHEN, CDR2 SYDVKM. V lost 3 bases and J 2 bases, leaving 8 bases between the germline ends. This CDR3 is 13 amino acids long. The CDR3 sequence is CASSFHGPYEQYF. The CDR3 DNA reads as TGTGCCAGCAGTTTCCATGGCCCCTACGAGCAGTACTTC.

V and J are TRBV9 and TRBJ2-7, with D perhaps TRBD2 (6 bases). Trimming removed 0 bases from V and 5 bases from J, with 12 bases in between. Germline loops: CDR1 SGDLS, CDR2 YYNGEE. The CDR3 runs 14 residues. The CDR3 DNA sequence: TGTGCCAGCAGCGTAGAGGGACTCCTCGACGAGCAGTACTTC. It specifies CASSVEGLLDEQYF. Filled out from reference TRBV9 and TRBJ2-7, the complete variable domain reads DSGVTQTPKHLITATGQRVTLRCSPRSGDLSVYWYQQSLDQGLQFLIQYYNGEERAKGNILERFSAQQFPDLHSELNLSSLELGDSALYFCASSVEGLLDEQYFGPGTRLTVT.

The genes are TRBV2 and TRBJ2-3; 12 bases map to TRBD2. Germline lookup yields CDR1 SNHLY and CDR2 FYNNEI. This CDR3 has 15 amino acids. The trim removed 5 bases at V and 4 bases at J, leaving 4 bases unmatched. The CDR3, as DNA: TGTGCCAGCAGTTGGACTAGCGGGACGGCAGATACGCAGTATTTT. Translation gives CASSWTSGTADTQYF.

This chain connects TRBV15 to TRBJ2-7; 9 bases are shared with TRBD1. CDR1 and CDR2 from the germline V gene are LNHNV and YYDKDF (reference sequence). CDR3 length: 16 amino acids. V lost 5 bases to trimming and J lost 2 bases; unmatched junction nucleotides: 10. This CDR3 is CATSGPLQGATYEQYF. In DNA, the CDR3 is TGTGCCACCAGCGGACCCCTACAGGGGGCCACCTACGAGCAGTACTTC.

DNA for the CDR3: TGCGCCAGCAGACTTCCGAGCTCCTACGAGCAGTACTTC. Protein product: CASRLPSSYEQYF. The rearrangement joins TRBV5-1 to TRBJ2-7, with unresolved D. Germline V gene lookup returns CDR1 SGHRS and CDR2 YFSETQ. The CDR3 sequence is 13 residues long. V lost 5 bases, J lost 0 bases, and 9 bases lay in between.

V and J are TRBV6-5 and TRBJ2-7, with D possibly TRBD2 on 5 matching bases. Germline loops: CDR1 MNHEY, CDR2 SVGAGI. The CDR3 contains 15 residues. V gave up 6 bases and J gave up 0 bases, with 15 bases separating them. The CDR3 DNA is TGTGCCAGCAGCCAGGCGACGGGAAACTCCTACGAGCAGTACTTC. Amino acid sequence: CASSQATGNSYEQYF.

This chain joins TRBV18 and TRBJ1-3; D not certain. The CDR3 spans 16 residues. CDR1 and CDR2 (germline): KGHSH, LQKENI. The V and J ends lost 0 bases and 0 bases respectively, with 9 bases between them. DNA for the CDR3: TGTGCCAGCTCACCACCGTCTTCGGGCTCTGGAAACACCATATATTTT. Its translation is CASSPPSSGSGNTIYF.

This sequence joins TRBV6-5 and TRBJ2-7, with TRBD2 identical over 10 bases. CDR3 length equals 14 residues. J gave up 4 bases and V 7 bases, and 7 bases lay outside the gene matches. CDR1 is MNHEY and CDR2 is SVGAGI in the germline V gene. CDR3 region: CASTRTSGNYEQYF. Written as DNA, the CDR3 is TGTGCCAGCACCAGGACTAGCGGTAATTACGAGCAGTACTTC.

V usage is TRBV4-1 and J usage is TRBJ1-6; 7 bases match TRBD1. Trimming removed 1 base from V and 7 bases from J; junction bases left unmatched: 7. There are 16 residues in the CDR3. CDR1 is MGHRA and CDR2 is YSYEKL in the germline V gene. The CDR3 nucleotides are TGCGCCAGCAGCCAAGCCAGGACAGGTCCCAATTCACCCCTCCACTTT. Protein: CASSQARTGPNSPLHF.

CDR3 residues: CASSLRWGAGTGNTIYF. The CDR3 nucleotides read TGTGCCAGCAGTTTAAGGTGGGGAGCGGGCACTGGAAACACCATATATTTT. The V call is TRBV28, the J call TRBJ1-3; no clear D. Germline V gene lookup returns CDR1 MDHEN and CDR2 SYDVKM. The CDR3 length is 17 residues. V was trimmed by 2 bases and J by 2 bases, leaving 16 bases between them.

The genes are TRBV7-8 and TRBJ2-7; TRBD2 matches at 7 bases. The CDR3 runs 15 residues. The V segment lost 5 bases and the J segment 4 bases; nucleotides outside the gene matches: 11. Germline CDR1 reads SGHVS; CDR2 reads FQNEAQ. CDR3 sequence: CASSVRERGVYEQYF. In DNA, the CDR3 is TGTGCCAGCAGCGTTAGGGAGCGGGGCGTTTACGAGCAGTACTTC.

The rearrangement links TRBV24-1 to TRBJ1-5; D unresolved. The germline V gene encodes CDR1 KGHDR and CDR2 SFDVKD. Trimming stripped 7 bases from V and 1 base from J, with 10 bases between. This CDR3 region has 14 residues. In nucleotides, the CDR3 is TGTGCCACCAGGGGCCATGGGAGCAATCAGCCCCAGCATTTT. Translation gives CATRGHGSNQPQHF.

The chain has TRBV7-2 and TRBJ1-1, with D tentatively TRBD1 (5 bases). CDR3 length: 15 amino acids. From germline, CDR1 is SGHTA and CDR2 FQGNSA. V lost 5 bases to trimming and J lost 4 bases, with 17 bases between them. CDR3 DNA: TGTGCCAGCAGCCCCCATCGGGGGTCGGGCACTGAAGCTTTCTTT. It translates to CASSPHRGSGTEAFF.

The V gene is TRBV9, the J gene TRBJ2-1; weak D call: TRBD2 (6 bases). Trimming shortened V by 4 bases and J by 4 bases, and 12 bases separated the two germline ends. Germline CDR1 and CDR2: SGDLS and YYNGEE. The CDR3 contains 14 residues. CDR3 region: CASSPPGLYNEQFF. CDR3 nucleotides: TGTGCCAGCAGCCCCCCGGGACTTTACAATGAGCAGTTCTTC.

This CDR3 is CASRPVILAKNIQYF. The CDR3 nucleotides read TGTGCCAGCAGACCAGTAATCCTAGCCAAAAACATTCAGTACTTC. The V gene is TRBV5-5, the J gene TRBJ2-4; unclear D gene. This CDR3 has 15 residues. V lost 5 bases and J lost 0, with 12 bases in between. CDR1 SGHKS and CDR2 YYEKEE come from the germline V gene (reference sequence).

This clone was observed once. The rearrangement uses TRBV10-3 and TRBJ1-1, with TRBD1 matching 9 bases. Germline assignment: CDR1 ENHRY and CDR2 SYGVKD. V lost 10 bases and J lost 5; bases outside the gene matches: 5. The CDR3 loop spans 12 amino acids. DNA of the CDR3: TGTGCCACTAGACAGGGGGAGACTGAAGCTTTCTTT. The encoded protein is CATRQGETEAFF.

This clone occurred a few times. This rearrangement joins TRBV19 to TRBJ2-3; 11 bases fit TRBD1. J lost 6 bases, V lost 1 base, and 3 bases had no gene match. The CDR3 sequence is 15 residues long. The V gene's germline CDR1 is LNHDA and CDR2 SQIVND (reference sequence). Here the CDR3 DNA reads TGTGCCAGTAGTATAGGGACAGGGGGCATGGATACGCAGTATTTT. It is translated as CASSIGTGGMDTQYF.